This T cell receptor beta chain is from a study of T cell responses to AZD1222 COVID-19 vaccine. Study conclusions and caveats: Most donors were white British, females outnumbered males, and clonal diversity was possibly underestimated. Dominant at 160-218 and 743-854, vaccine-associated CD4 TCRs also spanned spike. Unmutated variant regions are reportedly the target of nearly half of TCRs that are spike-specific. Among those given AZD1222, only six were seropositive at baseline.

Libraries were prepared by immunoSEQ multiplex PCR; TCRdb keeps only in-frame clonotypes and omits some of them. The data show about 130,000 clones, with around 85% seen just once and roughly 1.6% held by the top ten. Only a few counts were recorded for this clone. Its antigen is not identified. This receptor was obtained from an adult in good health. This sample comprised peripheral blood, obtained on day 0 of AZD1222 vaccination.

The CDR3 coding sequence is TGCGCCAGCAGTCCCCCCCCGAGATTTTGGTATGGCTACACCTTC. Translated, it gives CASSPPPRFWYGYTF. The rearrangement uses TRBV23-1 and TRBJ1-2, with unresolved D. TRBV23-1 is marked as an open reading frame, function uncertain. CDR3 length equals 15 residues. V dropped 4 bases and J dropped 5 bases, with 17 bases sitting between them.